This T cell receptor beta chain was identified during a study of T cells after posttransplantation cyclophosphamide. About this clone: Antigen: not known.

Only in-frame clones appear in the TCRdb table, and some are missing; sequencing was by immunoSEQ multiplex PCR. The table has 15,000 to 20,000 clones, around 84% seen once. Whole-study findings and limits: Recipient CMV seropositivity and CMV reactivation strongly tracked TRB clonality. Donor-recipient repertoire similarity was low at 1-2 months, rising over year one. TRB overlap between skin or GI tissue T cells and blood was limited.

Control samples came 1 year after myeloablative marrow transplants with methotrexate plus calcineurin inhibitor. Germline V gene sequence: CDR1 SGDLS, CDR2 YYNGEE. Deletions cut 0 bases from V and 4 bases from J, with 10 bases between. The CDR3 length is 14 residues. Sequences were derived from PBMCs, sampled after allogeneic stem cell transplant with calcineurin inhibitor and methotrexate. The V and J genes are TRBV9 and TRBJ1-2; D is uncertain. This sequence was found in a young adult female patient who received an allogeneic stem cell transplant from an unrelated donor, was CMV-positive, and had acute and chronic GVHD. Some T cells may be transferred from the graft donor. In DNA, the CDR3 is TGTGCCAGCAGCGTAGGGCGGGATACCTATGGCTACACCTTC. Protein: CASSVGRDTYGYTF.